The present T cell receptor (beta chain) was sequenced within a study of T cells in localized non-small cell lung cancer. Clones were read by immunoSEQ multiplex PCR, and TCRdb kept only the in-frame ones, dropping some. The table lists approximately 25,000 clones, roughly nine tenths of them singletons. The CDR3 sequence is 15 residues long. V was trimmed by 5 bases and J by 7 bases, leaving 18 bases between them. Germline CDR1 MDHEN, CDR2 SYDVKM. The chain recombines TRBV28 with TRBJ1-3; maybe TRBD1 (5 bases). This receptor was identified in a woman aged 35-75 years with stage I lung adenocarcinoma. The sample was peripheral blood, taken before any cancer treatment. The CDR3: CASSLGTPGRNTIYF. DNA for the CDR3: TGTGCCAGCAGTCTTGGGACGCCGGGCCGGAACACCATATATTTT.